Shown below are 12 T cell receptor beta chains from a single sample sequenced in a study of T cell responses to AZD1222 COVID-19 vaccine. Some clones are missing from TCRdb's copy, which holds only in-frame ones; the method was immunoSEQ multiplex PCR. The sample lists approximately 150,000 clones, around 84% occurring once. The source was peripheral blood, collected 28 days after the second AZD1222 dose. These receptors were taken from an adult who received the AZD1222 COVID-19 vaccine.

The chain has TRBV10-2 and TRBJ1-6; 8 bases agree with TRBD1. Looked up from germline, CDR1 is WSHSY and CDR2 is SAAADI. This CDR3 spans 16 amino acids. The trim removed 7 bases at V and 5 bases at J, leaving 10 bases unmatched. The CDR3 DNA is TGCGCCAGCAACACGTTCGGGACAGGAGATAATTCACCCCTCCACTTT. As protein: CASNTFGTGDNSPLHF.

The chain is built from TRBV28 and TRBJ2-7, with 15 nucleotides matching TRBD2. CDR1 and CDR2 from the germline V gene are MDHEN and SYDVKM. V trimming: 3 bases; J trimming: 5 bases; junction bases outside the gene matches: 14. This CDR3 spans 19 amino acids. The CDR3 loop reads CASSFSGLAGGGLMDEQYF. DNA of the CDR3: TGTGCCAGCAGTTTCTCAGGACTAGCGGGAGGGGGCCTTATGGACGAGCAGTACTTC. Using reference TRBV28 and TRBJ2-7 for the parts outside the CDR3, the full variable domain is DVKVTQSSRYLVKRTGEKVFLECVQDMDHENMFWYRQDPGLGLRLIYFSYDVKMKEKGDIPEGYSVSREKKERFSLILESASTNQTSMYLCASSFSGLAGGGLMDEQYFGPGTRLTVT.

This clone has a handful of counts. The chain uses TRBV2 and TRBJ2-4, with D possibly being TRBD2 (6 bases). The CDR3 has 13 residues. Trimming removed 7 bases from V and 4 bases from J, with 11 bases in between. The germline gives CDR1 SNHLY, CDR2 FYNNEI. Here the CDR3 reads CASTWGEKNIQYF. For the CDR3, the DNA is TGTGCCAGCACCTGGGGGGAAAAAAACATTCAGTACTTC.

V usage is TRBV7-9 and J usage is TRBJ1-1, with unresolved D. This CDR3 is built from 13 residues. Germline-derived CDR1 and CDR2 are SEHNR and FQNEAQ (reference sequence). V was clipped by 5 bases and J by 1 base, with 8 bases between them. CDR3 sequence (DNA): TGTGCCAGCAGCCGGACGCCGAACACTGAAGCTTTCTTT. Its protein product is CASSRTPNTEAFF.

This clone was seen once. This chain uses TRBV10-1 with TRBJ2-6, with 9 bases identical to TRBD2. Unmatched junction bases numbered 5, after V lost 8 bases and J lost 0 bases. CDR3 length: 16 residues. Looked up from germline, CDR1 is WNHNN and CDR2 is SYGVQD (reference sequence). The CDR3 is CASSSGAVSGANVLTF. CDR3 coding DNA: TGCGCCAGCTCTAGCGGGGCGGTCTCTGGGGCCAACGTCCTGACTTTC.

The rearrangement uses TRBV7-9 and TRBJ2-5; D possibly corresponds to TRBD1 (6 bases). The CDR3 is 12 amino acids. The germline CDR1 and CDR2 sequences are SEHNR and FQNEAQ (reference sequence). Deletions cut 10 bases from V and 5 bases from J, with 14 bases between. CDR3 DNA: TGTGCCACCACTTCAGGGGTGGAGACCCAGTACTTC. Residues: CATTSGVETQYF.

The chain combines TRBV4-1 with TRBJ2-7, with D maybe TRBD2 (5 bases). This CDR3 spans 15 amino acids. Germline CDR1 is MGHRA and CDR2 is YSYEKL. V gave up 3 bases and J gave up 1 base, with 13 bases separating them. The CDR3 is CASSQVDGGSYEQYF. The CDR3 nucleotides are TGCGCCAGCAGCCAGGTGGACGGCGGGTCCTACGAGCAGTACTTC.

The rearrangement uses TRBV5-6 and TRBJ2-5; 15 bases fit TRBD2. After removal of 0 bases from V and 5 bases from J, the junction contained 2 bases not matched to a gene. The CDR3 loop spans 16 amino acids. Germline loops: CDR1 SGHDT, CDR2 YYEEEE. The chain's CDR3 is CASSLAGLAGGETQYF. CDR3 bases: TGTGCCAGCAGCTTGGCGGGACTAGCGGGAGGCGAGACCCAGTACTTC. Complete variable domain (other parts from reference TRBV5-6 and TRBJ2-5): DAGVTQSPTHLIKTRGQQVTLRCSPKSGHDTVSWYQQALGQGPQFIFQYYEEEERQRGNFPDRFSGHQFPNYSSELNVNALLLGDSALYLCASSLAGLAGGETQYFGPGTRLLVL.

This clone was seen a single time. The chain has TRBV5-6 and TRBJ2-3; D is ambiguous. Per the germline V gene, CDR1 is SGHDT and CDR2 is YYEEEE. The V end lost 2 bases, the J end lost 0 bases, and 7 bases lay between the germline ends. The CDR3 is 14 residues long. CDR3 sequence: CASSLVRSTDTQYF. In nucleotides, the CDR3 is TGTGCCAGCAGCTTAGTAAGGAGCACAGATACGCAGTATTTT.

In the case of this clone: Other DNA sequences of this sample code for an identical CDR3. The CDR3 bases are TGTGCCAGCAGTTACTCGTCCGGGGGCACTGAAGCTTTCTTT. It codes for CASSYSSGGTEAFF. The rearrangement joins TRBV6-5 to TRBJ1-1; possibly TRBD1 for D (5 bases). The CDR3 is made up of 14 amino acids. Germline V gene data show CDR1 as MNHEY and CDR2 as SVGAGI. V was pared by 0 bases and J by 4 bases, with 9 bases between.

The J gene is TRBJ2-7, the V gene TRBV6-5, with D hard to call. Trimming shortened V by 7 bases and J by 0 bases, and 10 bases separated the two germline ends. Per germline, CDR1 MNHEY and CDR2 SVGAGI. The CDR3 length is 13 residues. The CDR3 DNA reads as TGTGCCAGCACCTCCAGTAGCTCCTACGAGCAGTACTTC. Translating it yields CASTSSSSYEQYF.

CDR3 sequence reads: CSVGQGTGEAFF. The CDR3 nucleotides read TGCAGCGTTGGACAGGGGACGGGTGAAGCTTTCTTT. The V call is TRBV29-1, the J call TRBJ1-1, with 8 bases lining up with TRBD1. The CDR3 is 12 residues long. Germline CDR1 is SQVTM and CDR2 is ANQGSEA. V dropped 4 bases and J dropped 7; count of bases not matched to a gene: 5. Supplemented by reference TRBV29-1 and TRBJ1-1, the full variable domain reads SAVISQKPSRDICQRGTSLTIQCQVDSQVTMMFWYRQQPGQSLTLIATANQGSEATYESGFVIDKFPISRPNLTFSTLTVSNMSPEDSSIYLCSVGQGTGEAFFGQGTRLTVV.